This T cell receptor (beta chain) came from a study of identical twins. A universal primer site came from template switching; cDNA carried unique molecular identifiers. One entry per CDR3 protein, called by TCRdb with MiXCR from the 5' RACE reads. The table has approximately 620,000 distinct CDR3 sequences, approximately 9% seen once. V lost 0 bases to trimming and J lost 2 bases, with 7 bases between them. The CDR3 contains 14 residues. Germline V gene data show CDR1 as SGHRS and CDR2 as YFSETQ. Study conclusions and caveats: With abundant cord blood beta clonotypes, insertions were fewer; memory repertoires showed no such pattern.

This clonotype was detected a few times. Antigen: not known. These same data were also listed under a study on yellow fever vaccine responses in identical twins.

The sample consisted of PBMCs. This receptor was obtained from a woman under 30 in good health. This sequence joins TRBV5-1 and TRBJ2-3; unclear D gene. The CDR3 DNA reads TGCGCCAGCAGCTTGGGTCGGTACACAGATACGCAGTATTTT. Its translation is CASSLGRYTDTQYF.